This entry lists 29 T cell receptor beta chains sequenced from one sample in a study of cytomegalovirus exposure and HLA in healthy donors. PCR was performed using 60 Vbeta and 13 Jbeta primers. Assay used: immunoSEQ multiplex PCR; TCRdb lists only in-frame clones, some missing. The repertoire table contains just over 40,000 clones. The sample consisted of PBMCs. The receptors were gathered from a man aged 30 to 45 in good health and CMV-seronegative.

V and J are TRBV4-2 and TRBJ2-7, with D perhaps matching TRBD2 (5 bases). This CDR3 contains 15 residues. V lost 0 bases and J 2 bases, leaving 11 bases between the germline ends. CDR1 LGHNA and CDR2 YNFKEQ come from the germline V gene. This CDR3 reads CASSQDWTEAYEQYF. The CDR3 bases are TGTGCCAGCAGCCAAGATTGGACTGAAGCCTACGAGCAGTACTTC.

The V call is TRBV6-6, the J call TRBJ1-4; TRBD1 agrees at 10 bases. CDR3 size: 14 residues. The J segment lost 7 bases and the V segment lost 5 bases, leaving 4 bases of the junction unmatched. CDR1 is MNHNY and CDR2 is SVGAGI in the germline V gene (reference sequence). In DNA form, the CDR3 reads TGTGCCAGCAGTAGGGGACAGGGGAGTGAAAAACTGTTTTTT. As protein: CASSRGQGSEKLFF.

J is TRBJ1-2 and V is TRBV11-3; D might be TRBD1 (5 bases). This CDR3 comprises 13 residues. From germline, CDR1 is SGHNT and CDR2 YENEEA. Trimming cost V 3 bases and J 3 bases, with 8 bases left between them. CDR3 loop: CASSFGGDYGYTF. The CDR3 region has the DNA TGTGCCAGCAGCTTTGGAGGGGACTATGGCTACACCTTC.

V is TRBV5-1 and J is TRBJ1-2; D is uncertain. CDR1 is SGHRS, CDR2 YFSETQ, per germline. V lost 4 bases to trimming and J lost 6 bases, with 19 bases between them. CDR3 length equals 15 residues. The CDR3 nucleotides are TGCGCCAGCAGCCCCCGTGTGCCCGAGGCGAATGGCTACACCTTC. Protein product: CASSPRVPEANGYTF.

The rearrangement links TRBV5-5 to TRBJ1-2; 8 bases align to TRBD1. The CDR3 sequence is 16 residues long. V was clipped by 0 bases and J by 5 bases; unmatched bases: 9. From germline, CDR1 is SGHKS and CDR2 YYEKEE (reference sequence). The DNA of the CDR3 is TGTGCCAGCAGCTTGGGGACAGGGCAGACACTTTATGGCTACACCTTC. Protein sequence: CASSLGTGQTLYGYTF.

The rearrangement uses TRBV5-4 and TRBJ1-4; no clear D. This CDR3 has 15 residues. Trimming pared 2 bases from V and 4 bases from J, leaving 12 bases between. Germline assignment: CDR1 SGHNT and CDR2 YYREEE (reference sequence). CDR3 sequence (DNA): TGTGCCAGCAGCTTCGGACGGACTAGTAATGAAAAACTGTTTTTT. Its protein product is CASSFGRTSNEKLFF.

This sequence joins TRBV9 and TRBJ2-6, with D hard to call. This CDR3 is built from 17 residues. The V end was cut by 0 bases, the J end by 2 bases, with 12 bases between. Germline V gene data show CDR1 as SGDLS and CDR2 as YYNGEE. CDR3 loop: CASSVDDTYAGANVLTF. The CDR3 nucleotides read TGTGCCAGCAGCGTAGATGACACTTACGCTGGGGCCAACGTCCTGACTTTC.

V and J are TRBV5-6 and TRBJ1-1, with D tentatively TRBD1 (6 bases). Germline values: CDR1 SGHDT, CDR2 YYEEEE. The CDR3 sequence is 11 residues long. V was pared by 6 bases and J by 9 bases, with 12 bases between. The CDR3 loop is CASNKQGKAFF. The CDR3 DNA reads as TGTGCCAGCAACAAACAGGGCAAAGCTTTCTTT.

The chain couples TRBV6-5 to TRBJ1-1; D uncertain. The V end was cut by 7 bases, the J end by 0 bases, with 15 bases between. CDR1 and CDR2 (germline): MNHEY, SVGAGI. The CDR3 contains 15 residues. For the CDR3, the DNA is TGTGCCAGCACCACCGTGGGCAGCCTGAACACTGAAGCTTTCTTT. This encodes CASTTVGSLNTEAFF.

The chain combines TRBV5-6 with TRBJ2-3; 9 bases are a match to TRBD2. The CDR3 is made up of 17 amino acids. With 0 bases clipped from V and 5 bases from J, the junction kept 10 bases outside the gene matches. Germline CDR1 and CDR2: SGHDT and YYEEEE. The DNA for the CDR3 is TGTGCCAGCAGCTTGGTTCTTGCGGGGGGGCCTGAAGATACGCAGTATTTT. Its translation is CASSLVLAGGPEDTQYF.

The chain joins TRBV10-1 to TRBJ1-5, with TRBD1 as a possible D gene (5 bases). The CDR3 length is 15 residues. Germline CDR1 WNHNN, CDR2 SYGVQD (reference sequence). Trimming stripped 10 bases from V and 4 bases from J, with 20 bases between. The CDR3 reads CATPPWGGYNQPQHF. In DNA, the CDR3 is TGCGCCACCCCACCCTGGGGGGGGTATAATCAGCCCCAGCATTTT.

The chain recombines TRBV30 with TRBJ1-4, with TRBD1 matching over 10 bases. CDR3 length equals 14 residues. J gave up 6 bases and V 2 bases, and 3 bases lay outside the gene matches. CDR1 is GTSNPN and CDR2 is SVGIG in the germline V gene (reference sequence). The CDR3 loop reads CAWSRTGGYEKLFF. The DNA for the CDR3 is TGTGCCTGGAGTCGGACAGGGGGTTATGAAAAACTGTTTTTT.

The chain couples TRBV2 to TRBJ1-4; the D gene is possibly TRBD1 (6 bases). From germline, CDR1 is SNHLY and CDR2 FYNNEI. V was shortened by 4 bases and J by 2 bases, with 14 bases between the two germline ends. This CDR3 region has 16 residues. CDR3 nucleotides: TGTGCCAGCAGTGTACGGACAGTCGGGACTAATGAAAAACTGTTTTTT. It is translated as CASSVRTVGTNEKLFF.

The genes are TRBV19 and TRBJ2-7; weak D call: TRBD2 (6 bases). The CDR3 consists of 17 residues. V was pared by 3 bases and J by 0 bases, with 18 bases between. Germline assignment: CDR1 LNHDA and CDR2 SQIVND (reference sequence). CDR3 nucleotide sequence: TGTGCCAGTAGTATCGGGGTAGGGCTAGCGTTCTCCTACGAGCAGTACTTC. Translating it yields CASSIGVGLAFSYEQYF.

The chain joins TRBV30 to TRBJ1-2; the D gene is possibly TRBD1 (6 bases). The CDR3 is 15 amino acids. V lost 8 bases to trimming and J lost 4 bases, with 23 bases between them. CDR1 is GTSNPN, CDR2 SVGIG, per germline (reference sequence). DNA of the CDR3: TGTGCCGGGGAGTCGGGGGGGGCCTACCTCTATGGCTACACCTTC. It encodes CAGESGGAYLYGYTF.

The chain recombines TRBV9 with TRBJ1-1, with no clear D. The ends were cut back, 0 bases at V and 0 bases at J, with 9 bases in the middle. The CDR3 is 15 residues long. Germline V gene sequence: CDR1 SGDLS, CDR2 YYNGEE. CDR3 sequence: CASSVAPGMNTEAFF. In nucleotides, the CDR3 is TGTGCCAGCAGCGTAGCTCCCGGTATGAACACTGAAGCTTTCTTT.

J is TRBJ2-1 and V is TRBV19; unclear D gene. Between the trimmed V and J ends, which lost 8 bases and 7 bases, there was a span of 9 bases. Germline lookup yields CDR1 LNHDA and CDR2 SQIVND (reference sequence). The CDR3 has 11 amino acids. Written as DNA, the CDR3 is TGTGCCAGTCGATGGGCGAATGAGCAGTTCTTC. It encodes CASRWANEQFF.

This rearrangement joins TRBV5-1 to TRBJ2-7; the D gene is possibly TRBD1 (6 bases). V lost 1 base, J lost 5 bases, and 16 bases lay in between. There are 15 residues in the CDR3. Germline assignment: CDR1 SGHRS and CDR2 YFSETQ. The CDR3 here is CASSLWAGDDHEQYF. The CDR3 DNA reads as TGCGCCAGCAGCTTGTGGGCAGGGGATGACCACGAGCAGTACTTC.

The chain is built from TRBV6-5 and TRBJ2-3, with TRBD2 identical over 7 bases. With 4 bases clipped from V and 1 base from J, the junction kept 5 bases outside the gene matches. The length of the CDR3 is 15 residues. Germline-derived CDR1 and CDR2 are MNHEY and SVGAGI. CDR3 region: CASSSGLEGTDTQYF. The CDR3 coding sequence is TGTGCCAGCAGTTCCGGACTAGAGGGCACAGATACGCAGTATTTT.

V gene TRBV12-5 combines with J gene TRBJ1-2; the match to TRBD1 covers 8 bases. Per the germline V gene, CDR1 is LGHNT and CDR2 is FRNRAP. The V gene end was trimmed by 6 bases and the J gene end by 1 base; junction bases not matched to a gene: 7. This CDR3 is 15 amino acids long. The CDR3 loop reads CASGPTGAFNYGYTF. In DNA, the CDR3 is TGTGCTAGTGGCCCGACAGGGGCCTTTAACTATGGCTACACCTTC.

CDR3 coding DNA: TGTGCCAGCAGCTTAGCTAGATCCTACGAGCAGTACTTC. It translates to CASSLARSYEQYF. The V call is TRBV7-9, the J call TRBJ2-7; D gene uncertain. Trimming removed 0 bases at V and 1 base at J, with 4 bases between. CDR1 SEHNR and CDR2 FQNEAQ come from the germline V gene (reference sequence). The CDR3 is made up of 13 amino acids. The full variable domain, with the rest looked up from reference TRBV7-9 and TRBJ2-7, is DTGVSQNPRHKITKRGQNVTFRCDPISEHNRLYWYRQTLGQGPEFLTYFQNEAQLEKSRLLSDRFSAERPKGSFSTLEIQRTEQGDSAMYLCASSLARSYEQYFGPGTRLTVT.

The chain couples TRBV7-8 to TRBJ1-1; D uncertain. From germline, CDR1 is SGHVS and CDR2 FQNEAQ. V was trimmed by 0 bases and J by 7 bases, leaving 6 bases between them. The CDR3 totals 12 residues. The CDR3 is CASSLARGEAFF. For the CDR3, the DNA is TGTGCCAGCAGCTTAGCTCGGGGTGAAGCTTTCTTT. Supplemented by reference TRBV7-8 and TRBJ1-1, the full variable domain reads GAGVSQSPRYKVAKRGQDVALRCDPISGHVSLFWYQQALGQGPEFLTYFQNEAQLDKSGLPSDRFFAERPEGSVSTLKIQRTQQEDSAVYLCASSLARGEAFFGQGTRLTVV.

The chain combines TRBV6-5 with TRBJ2-3; possibly TRBD2 for D (5 bases). This CDR3 is 13 amino acids long. Per germline, CDR1 MNHEY and CDR2 SVGAGI. V was shortened by 6 bases and J by 0 bases, with 7 bases between the two germline ends. The DNA of the CDR3 is TGTGCCAGCAGATGGACTAGCACAGATACGCAGTATTTT. Translated: CASRWTSTDTQYF.

V and J are TRBV5-6 and TRBJ1-2, with TRBD1 matching over 8 bases. The CDR3 is 15 amino acids. The junction had 11 bases not matched to a gene; V was cut back by 4 bases and J by 6 bases. The germline V gene has CDR1 SGHDT and CDR2 YYEEEE. CDR3 nucleotide sequence: TGTGCCAGCAGCGCCATTGACAGGGGCCTTAATGGCTACACCTTC. Translating it yields CASSAIDRGLNGYTF.

V and J are TRBV5-1 and TRBJ2-7, with D possibly being TRBD1 (6 bases). V lost 4 bases and J lost 2, with 19 bases in between. CDR1 SGHRS and CDR2 YFSETQ come from the germline V gene. The length of the CDR3 is 16 residues. CDR3 sequence reads: CASSPRYRETAYEQYF. DNA for the CDR3: TGCGCCAGCAGCCCCAGGTACAGGGAGACTGCCTACGAGCAGTACTTC.

The chain links TRBV5-1 to TRBJ2-3; the D gene is possibly TRBD1 (6 bases). This CDR3 is 14 amino acids long. Germline CDR1 and CDR2: SGHRS and YFSETQ. V lost 4 bases to trimming and J lost 5 bases, with 14 bases between them. The CDR3 loop is CASSLGQGLDTQYF. In nucleotides, the CDR3 is TGCGCCAGCAGCCTCGGGCAGGGGTTAGATACGCAGTATTTT. Combining the CDR3 with reference TRBV5-1 and TRBJ2-3 gives the whole variable domain KAGVTQTPRYLIKTRGQQVTLSCSPISGHRSVSWYQQTPGQGLQFLFEYFSETQRNKGNFPGRFSGRQFSNSRSEMNVSTLELGDSALYLCASSLGQGLDTQYFGPGTRLTVL.

The rearrangement uses TRBV6-1 and TRBJ1-5, with D hard to call. V dropped 5 bases and J dropped 0 bases, with 11 bases sitting between them. CDR1 and CDR2 from the germline V gene are MNHNS and SASEGT. This CDR3 has 15 residues. The CDR3 spells CASSRLPDSNQPQHF. The DNA of the CDR3 is TGTGCCAGCAGTCGACTCCCCGATAGCAATCAGCCCCAGCATTTT.

The chain joins TRBV6-1 to TRBJ2-5; 8 nucleotides align to TRBD2. CDR3 length: 13 amino acids. Per the germline V gene, CDR1 is MNHNS and CDR2 is SASEGT. The junction had 4 bases not matched to a gene; V was cut back by 5 bases and J by 5 bases. Here the CDR3 reads CASSYSGTETQYF. CDR3 in DNA: TGTGCCAGCAGTTATAGCGGGACTGAGACCCAGTACTTC.

V gene TRBV7-8 combines with J gene TRBJ1-5; 7 positions match TRBD1. Per the germline V gene, CDR1 is SGHVS and CDR2 is FQNEAQ. Germline trimming cut 8 bases from V and 4 bases from J; bases unmatched to any gene: 5. This CDR3 spans 13 amino acids. CDR3 DNA: TGTGCCAGCGGGGACAGCTTAAATCAGCCCCAGCATTTT. It encodes CASGDSLNQPQHF.